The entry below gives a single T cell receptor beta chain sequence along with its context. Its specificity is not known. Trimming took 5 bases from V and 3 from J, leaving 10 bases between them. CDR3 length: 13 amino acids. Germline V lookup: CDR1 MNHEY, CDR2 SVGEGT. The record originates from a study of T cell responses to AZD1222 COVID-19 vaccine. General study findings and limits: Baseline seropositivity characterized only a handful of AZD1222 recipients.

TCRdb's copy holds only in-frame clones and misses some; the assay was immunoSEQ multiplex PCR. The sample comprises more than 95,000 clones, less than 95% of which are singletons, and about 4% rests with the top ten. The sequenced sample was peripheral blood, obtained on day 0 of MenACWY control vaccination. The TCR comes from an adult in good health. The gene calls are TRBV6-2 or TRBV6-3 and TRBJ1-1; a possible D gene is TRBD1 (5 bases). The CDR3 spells CASSLGAYTEAFF. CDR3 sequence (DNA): TGTGCCAGCAGTCTCGGGGCGTACACTGAAGCTTTCTTT.